Listed here are 10 T cell receptor beta chains from one sample, sequenced in a study of T cell responses to AZD1222 COVID-19 vaccine. The repertoire was sequenced with immunoSEQ multiplex PCR; TCRdb's copy has only in-frame clones and lacks some. This table has around 96,000 clones, about nine tenths appearing once. The sample here was peripheral blood, taken 28 days after the second AZD1222 dose. The receptors were sampled from an adult who received the AZD1222 COVID-19 vaccine.

The V call is TRBV24-1, the J call TRBJ2-3; 7 bases fit TRBD2. V dropped 1 base and J dropped 2; count of bases not matched to a gene: 5. Germline values: CDR1 KGHDR, CDR2 SFDVKD. The CDR3 is 16 amino acids. The CDR3 loop is CATSDFVAGPTDTQYF. The CDR3 nucleotides are TGTGCCACCAGTGATTTCGTAGCGGGCCCCACAGATACGCAGTATTTT.

The sample holds one count of this clone. This chain joins TRBV29-1 and TRBJ1-4; D remains unclear. Trimming took 6 bases from V and 0 from J, leaving 11 bases between them. Germline V gene data show CDR1 as SQVTM and CDR2 as ANQGSEA. This CDR3 region has 14 residues. This CDR3 is CSVLEAATNEKLFF. The CDR3, as DNA: TGCAGCGTCTTGGAGGCGGCAACTAATGAAAAACTGTTTTTT.

The chain is built from TRBV28 and TRBJ1-6, with 7 bases identical to TRBD1. V shed 2 bases, J shed 7 bases, and the junction held 11 bases outside the gene matches. This CDR3 is built from 17 residues. The germline gives CDR1 MDHEN, CDR2 SYDVKM. Here the CDR3 reads CASSLPPPGGGNSPLHF. In DNA form, the CDR3 reads TGTGCCAGCAGTTTACCCCCCCCAGGGGGAGGGAATTCACCCCTCCACTTT.

A few counts support this clone. V gene TRBV6-6 combines with J gene TRBJ2-3; 11 bases line up with TRBD2. CDR1 and CDR2 from the germline V gene are MNHNY and SVGAGI (reference sequence). The length of the CDR3 is 15 residues. The J segment lost 2 bases and the V segment lost 6 bases, leaving 4 bases of the junction unmatched. The CDR3, as DNA: TGTGCCAGCAGACTAGCGGGAGAACTCACAGATACGCAGTATTTT. Protein: CASRLAGELTDTQYF.

The chain joins TRBV30 to TRBJ2-7; 7 bases are shared with TRBD1. Germline-derived CDR1 and CDR2 are GTSNPN and SVGIG (reference sequence). Trimming took 2 bases from V and 5 from J; bases not matched to a gene: 9. This CDR3 has 14 residues. DNA of the CDR3: TGTGCCTGGAGTCTTGGGACAGTCCTAGACGAGCAGTACTTC. Translation gives CAWSLGTVLDEQYF.

The chain is built from TRBV6-5 and TRBJ1-3; 7 nucleotides match TRBD1. Germline V lookup: CDR1 MNHEY, CDR2 SVGAGI. The length of the CDR3 is 14 residues. After removal of 7 bases from V and 2 bases from J, the junction contained 5 bases not matched to a gene. CDR3 DNA sequence: TGTGCCAGCAATCAGGGGGGCCCTGGAAACACCATATATTTT. Translating it yields CASNQGGPGNTIYF.

V gene TRBV5-1 combines with J gene TRBJ2-5; 12 nucleotides agree with TRBD1. In germline, CDR1 is SGHRS, CDR2 YFSETQ. The CDR3 is 16 amino acids. Losses at the gene ends were 4 bases for V and 1 base for J; bases not matched to a gene: 5. The CDR3 loop reads CASSPGTGGSQETQYF. CDR3 DNA sequence: TGCGCCAGCAGCCCCGGGACAGGGGGCTCCCAAGAGACCCAGTACTTC. Combining the CDR3 with reference TRBV5-1 and TRBJ2-5 gives the whole variable domain KAGVTQTPRYLIKTRGQQVTLSCSPISGHRSVSWYQQTPGQGLQFLFEYFSETQRNKGNFPGRFSGRQFSNSRSEMNVSTLELGDSALYLCASSPGTGGSQETQYFGPGTRLLVL.

DNA of the CDR3: TGCGCCAGCAGCTTATTAGGGACAGGGGATAATGAAAAACTGTTTTTT. Its protein is CASSLLGTGDNEKLFF. The chain is built from TRBV5-1 and TRBJ1-4; the match to TRBD1 covers 10 bases. V was clipped by 2 bases and J by 4 bases; unmatched bases: 5. The CDR3 totals 16 residues. Germline V gives CDR1 SGHRS, CDR2 YFSETQ.

The V call is TRBV24-1, the J call TRBJ2-1; D remains ambiguous. From germline, CDR1 is KGHDR and CDR2 SFDVKD. V dropped 3 bases and J dropped 5 bases, with 10 bases sitting between them. CDR3 length: 14 residues. DNA for the CDR3: TGTGCCACCAGTGATCCCGCCAGTAACAATGAGCAGTTCTTC. It translates to CATSDPASNNEQFF.

There are many counts of this clone. The rearrangement joins TRBV10-1 to TRBJ2-3, with 7 bases fitting TRBD2. Unmatched junction bases numbered 6, after V lost 3 bases and J lost 3 bases. The V gene's germline CDR1 is WNHNN and CDR2 SYGVQD (reference sequence). There are 15 residues in the CDR3. The CDR3 DNA reads TGCGCCAGCAGTGAAGGGGCGGGAGTAACAGATACGCAGTATTTT. As protein: CASSEGAGVTDTQYF.